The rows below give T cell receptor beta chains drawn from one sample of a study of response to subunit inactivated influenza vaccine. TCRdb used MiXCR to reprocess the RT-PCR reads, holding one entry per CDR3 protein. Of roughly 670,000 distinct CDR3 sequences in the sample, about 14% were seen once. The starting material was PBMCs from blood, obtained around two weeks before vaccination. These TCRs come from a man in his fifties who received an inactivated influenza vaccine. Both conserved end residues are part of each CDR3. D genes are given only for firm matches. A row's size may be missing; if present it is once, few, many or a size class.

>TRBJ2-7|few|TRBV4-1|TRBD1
CASSETGGTYEQYF
TGCGCCAGCAGCGAGACAGGGGGAACCTACGAGCAGTACTTC
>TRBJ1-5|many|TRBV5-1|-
CASSPSGDQPQHF
TGCGCCAGCAGCCCGTCTGGGGATCAGCCCCAGCATTTT
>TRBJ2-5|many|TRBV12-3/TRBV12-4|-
CASSSNWGRSETQYF
TGTGCCAGCAGCTCGAACTGGGGGCGTTCGGAGACCCAGTACTTC
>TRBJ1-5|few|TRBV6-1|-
CASSEDPNQPQHF
TGTGCCAGCAGTGAAGACCCCAATCAGCCCCAGCATTTT
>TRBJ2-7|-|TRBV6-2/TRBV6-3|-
CASSYPSAYTYEQYF
TGTGCCAGCAGTTACCCATCAGCGTACACCTACGAGCAGTACTTC
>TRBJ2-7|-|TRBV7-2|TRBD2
CASSLAGSGYSYEQYF
TGTGCCAGCAGCTTAGCGGGTAGCGGGTACTCCTACGAGCAGTACTTC
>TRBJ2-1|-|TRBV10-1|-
CASRRTGPSSYNEQFF
TGCGCCAGCCGCCGAACCGGGCCGAGCTCCTACAATGAGCAGTTCTTC
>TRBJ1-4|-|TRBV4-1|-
CASSQGSQGPTNEKLFF
TGCGCCAGCAGCCAAGGCTCTCAGGGCCCAACTAATGAAAAACTGTTTTTT
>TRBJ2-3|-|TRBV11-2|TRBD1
CASSLLGGTVRDTQYF
TGTGCCAGCAGCTTATTGGGTGGGACAGTCAGAGATACGCAGTATTTT
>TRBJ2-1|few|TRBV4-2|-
CASSPPELDYYNEQFF
TGTGCCAGCAGCCCCCCAGAGTTGGACTATTACAATGAGCAGTTCTTC